The entry below describes one TCR beta chain. Germline CDR1 reads GTSNPN; CDR2 reads SVGIG (reference sequence). The CDR3 contains 15 residues. Following a re-call of the 5' RACE reads, TCRdb has one entry per CDR3 protein and lacks DNA. In total, the table holds some 130,000 distinct CDR3 sequences. These data are taken from a study of monozygotic twins with inflammatory bowel disease. The sample comprised blood. The TCR was taken from a human donor with ulcerative colitis or Crohn's disease, or a healthy co-twin of an affected twin (not recorded which). The chain has TRBV30 and TRBJ2-2; TCRdb indicates TRBD1, and absent DNA this call remains unverified. This CDR3 is CAWSVTGPGTGELFF.